These 32 T cell receptor beta chains originate from one sample sequenced in a study of T cell responses to AZD1222 COVID-19 vaccine. Measured with immunoSEQ multiplex PCR; TCRdb has only the in-frame clones, and not every one. The data contain 90,000 to 130,000 clones, about 92% of them singletons. Sample: peripheral blood, taken on day 0 of MenACWY control vaccination. The origin of the receptors is an adult in good health.

The rearrangement links TRBV7-2 to TRBJ2-7; 16 nucleotides agree with TRBD2. From germline, CDR1 is SGHTA and CDR2 FQGNSA. The CDR3 is made up of 17 amino acids. V shed 5 bases and J 7 bases; nucleotides not matched to a gene: 11. The CDR3 nucleotides read TGTGCCAGCAGCCCGGGACTAGCGGGGGGGCGTTCGCGGGAGCAGTACTTC. It translates to CASSPGLAGGRSREQYF.

This chain links TRBV7-2 with TRBJ2-5; D gene ambiguous. The germline V and J ends were trimmed by 6 bases and 4 bases, with 12 bases remaining between them. From germline, CDR1 is SGHTA and CDR2 FQGNSA. This CDR3 has 13 amino acids. The CDR3 nucleotides are TGTGCCAGCAGTGCGTCTGCACGAGAGACCCAGTACTTC. Translating gives CASSASARETQYF.

This clone was observed a handful of times. CDR3: CASSLDITQPQHF. The CDR3 coding sequence is TGTGCCAGCAGCTTAGACATTACCCAGCCCCAGCATTTT. The V gene is TRBV7-9, the J gene TRBJ1-5; unclear D gene. CDR1 is SEHNR, CDR2 FQNEAQ, per germline (reference sequence). The CDR3 runs to 13 residues. Trimming pared 1 base from V and 7 bases from J, leaving 8 bases between.

This clone was recorded only once. The rearrangement joins TRBV11-2 to TRBJ2-7; 9 positions match TRBD2. The CDR3 is made up of 14 amino acids. Per germline, CDR1 SGHAT and CDR2 FQNNGV. V was pared by 3 bases and J by 4 bases, with 4 bases of the junction left unmatched. The CDR3 DNA sequence: TGTGCCAGCAGCTTTCGCGGGGGGGCTTACGAGCAGTACTTC. Its translation: CASSFRGGAYEQYF. The full variable domain, with the rest looked up from reference TRBV11-2 and TRBJ2-7, is EAGVAQSPRYKIIEKRQSVAFWCNPISGHATLYWYQQILGQGPKLLIQFQNNGVVDDSQLPKDRFSAERLKGVDSTLKIQPAKLEDSAVYLCASSFRGGAYEQYFGPGTRLTVT.

The rearrangement links TRBV28 to TRBJ1-1, with D possibly matching TRBD1 (6 bases). Trimming took off 2 bases at V and 0 bases at J, with 13 bases between the two ends. CDR1 is MDHEN, CDR2 SYDVKM, per germline. The CDR3 extends over 16 amino acids. The CDR3 bases are TGTGCCAGCAGTTTACTTGGTGGGGGCATGAACACTGAAGCTTTCTTT. Translation: CASSLLGGGMNTEAFF.

The CDR3 DNA follows: TGTGCCATCGGGGCAGGTTGGTCACCCCTCCACTTT. It specifies CAIGAGWSPLHF. The V and J genes are TRBV5-4 and TRBJ1-6; TRBD1 might be the D (5 bases). Trimming cost V 9 bases and J 10 bases, with 14 bases left between them. From germline, CDR1 is SGHNT and CDR2 YYREEE (reference sequence). The CDR3 is made up of 12 amino acids. The entire variable domain, with the rest obtained from reference TRBV5-4 and TRBJ1-6, is as follows: ETGVTQSPTHLIKTRGQQVTLRCSSQSGHNTVSWYQQALGQGPQFIFQYYREEENGRGNFPPRFSGLQFPNYSSELNVNALELDDSALYLCAIGAGWSPLHFGNGTRLTVT.

This chain uses TRBV29-1 with TRBJ2-5; 16 bases line up with TRBD2. With 7 bases clipped from V and 4 bases from J, the junction kept 6 bases outside the gene matches. In germline, CDR1 is SQVTM, CDR2 ANQGSEA. The length of the CDR3 is 15 residues. The DNA for the CDR3 is TGCAGCGCCGGGACTAGCGGGGGGGCCGGAGAGACCCAGTACTTC. Translated, it gives CSAGTSGGAGETQYF.

J is TRBJ2-5 and V is TRBV6-1; D may match TRBD1 or TRBD2 (5 bases each). This CDR3 is built from 17 residues. Trimming removed 1 base from V and 5 bases from J, with 20 bases in between. Germline assignment: CDR1 MNHNS and CDR2 SASEGT. The CDR3 loop reads CASSEGARARGGETQYF. CDR3 coding DNA: TGTGCCAGCAGTGAAGGCGCCAGGGCCCGGGGTGGGGAGACCCAGTACTTC.

In DNA form, the CDR3 reads TGTGCCAGCAGCTTAGGGATGAACACTGAAGCTTTCTTT. Amino acids: CASSLGMNTEAFF. This chain links TRBV7-2 with TRBJ1-1, with D uncertain. V was pared by 1 base and J by 0 bases, with 3 bases between. The CDR3 loop spans 13 amino acids. The germline V gene encodes CDR1 SGHTA and CDR2 FQGNSA.

The chain has TRBV28 and TRBJ1-5; no clear D. Per germline, CDR1 MDHEN and CDR2 SYDVKM. This CDR3 region has 15 residues. Between the trimmed V and J ends, which lost 1 base and 0 bases, there was a span of 7 bases. This chain's CDR3 is CASSLFGYSNQPQHF. The CDR3 region has the DNA TGTGCCAGCAGTTTATTCGGTTATAGCAATCAGCCCCAGCATTTT.

A few counts support this clone. The chain employs TRBV6-5 and TRBJ2-7; maybe TRBD1 (6 bases). There are 14 residues in the CDR3. Between the trimmed V and J ends, which lost 2 bases and 2 bases, there was a span of 10 bases. Per germline, CDR1 MNHEY and CDR2 SVGAGI. CDR3 nucleotide sequence: TGTGCCAGCAGTTACCTAGGGGGTCCCTACGAGCAGTACTTC. Its translation is CASSYLGGPYEQYF.

V and J are TRBV3-1 (or the pseudogene TRBV3-2) and TRBJ2-1; D is uncertain. V gave up 2 bases and J gave up 4 bases, with 6 bases separating them. This CDR3 has 13 residues. Per germline, CDR1 LGHDT and CDR2 YNNKEL (reference sequence). This chain's CDR3 is CASSQSAYNEQFF. Here the CDR3 DNA reads TGTGCCAGCAGCCAATCCGCATACAATGAGCAGTTCTTC.

This chain uses TRBV7-2 with TRBJ2-1, with unresolved D. Germline lookup yields CDR1 SGHTA and CDR2 FQGNSA. CDR3 length: 16 amino acids. V dropped 1 base and J dropped 0 bases, with 10 bases sitting between them. CDR3 sequence: CASSLGSGLSYNEQFF. The CDR3 DNA is TGTGCCAGCAGCTTAGGGTCTGGGCTCTCCTACAATGAGCAGTTCTTC.

V usage is TRBV9 and J usage is TRBJ2-3; D is undetermined. Germline V gene data show CDR1 as SGDLS and CDR2 as YYNGEE. V was shortened by 3 bases and J by 0 bases, with 11 bases between the two germline ends. CDR3 size: 15 residues. CDR3 nucleotides: TGTGCCAGCAGCGCCCGACCGATTAGCACAGATACGCAGTATTTT. It translates to CASSARPISTDTQYF.

This clone was seen a single time. The rearrangement uses TRBV19 and TRBJ1-4; D gene ambiguous. Trimming removed 3 bases at V and 0 bases at J, with 11 bases between. The CDR3 is 16 amino acids. The germline gives CDR1 LNHDA, CDR2 SQIVND (reference sequence). CDR3 in DNA: TGTGCCAGTAGTATTGGACTGATAGCAACTAATGAAAAACTGTTTTTT. Its translation: CASSIGLIATNEKLFF.

The chain joins TRBV5-1 to TRBJ1-4, with D unclear. With 4 bases removed from V and 6 bases from J, the gap between germline ends came to 13 bases. From germline, CDR1 is SGHRS and CDR2 YFSETQ. This CDR3 is 14 amino acids long. CDR3 sequence reads: CASSPGSTDEKLFF. The CDR3 nucleotides are TGCGCCAGCAGCCCCGGGTCCACTGATGAAAAACTGTTTTTT. The full variable domain, with the rest looked up from reference TRBV5-1 and TRBJ1-4, is KAGVTQTPRYLIKTRGQQVTLSCSPISGHRSVSWYQQTPGQGLQFLFEYFSETQRNKGNFPGRFSGRQFSNSRSEMNVSTLELGDSALYLCASSPGSTDEKLFFGSGTQLSVL.

This chain joins TRBV9 and TRBJ2-1; D ambiguous. Germline CDR1 SGDLS, CDR2 YYNGEE. The CDR3 has 15 amino acids. V was clipped by 0 bases and J by 3 bases, with 10 bases between them. CDR3 coding DNA: TGTGCCAGCAGCGTAGATTTGTCGGACTACAATGAGCAGTTCTTC. Translated: CASSVDLSDYNEQFF.

DNA for the CDR3: TGCGCCAGCAGCTTGGGCAGGGGTGAAAAACTGTTTTTT. It codes for CASSLGRGEKLFF. This chain links TRBV5-1 with TRBJ1-4; D possibly corresponds to TRBD1 (6 bases). V lost 0 bases, J lost 7 bases, and 7 bases lay in between. Germline lookup yields CDR1 SGHRS and CDR2 YFSETQ. The CDR3 sequence is 13 residues long.

The J gene is TRBJ2-1, the V gene TRBV5-4, with TRBD2 matching over 16 bases. The germline V gene has CDR1 SGHNT and CDR2 YYREEE (reference sequence). The CDR3 has 19 amino acids. With 3 bases clipped from V and 4 bases from J, the junction kept 10 bases outside the gene matches. CDR3 amino acids: CASSSSGTSGGATYNEQFF. The CDR3 DNA follows: TGTGCCAGCAGCTCTTCCGGGACTAGCGGGGGGGCGACTTACAATGAGCAGTTCTTC.

The rearrangement links TRBV6-2 or TRBV6-3 to TRBJ1-2; D may be TRBD1 (5 bases). Trimming took off 6 bases at V and 3 bases at J, with 11 bases between the two ends. The CDR3 runs 13 residues. Germline-derived CDR1 and CDR2 are MNHEY and SVGEGT. The DNA of the CDR3 is TGTGCCAGCAGCTTGGGACGGGACTATGGCTACACCTTC. Translation: CASSLGRDYGYTF.

The chain recombines TRBV5-1 with TRBJ1-1, with a weak D call TRBD1 (5 bases). From germline, CDR1 is SGHRS and CDR2 YFSETQ. Trimming shortened V by 1 base and J by 1 base, and 14 bases separated the two germline ends. CDR3 length equals 16 residues. CDR3 in amino acids: CASSLRGILQNTEAFF. The CDR3 coding sequence is TGCGCCAGCAGCTTGCGGGGGATACTACAGAACACTGAAGCTTTCTTT.

The chain employs TRBV27 and TRBJ1-2; possible D gene TRBD1, 5 bases. CDR1 is MNHEY, CDR2 SMNVEV, per germline (reference sequence). V gave up 2 bases and J gave up 8 bases, with 15 bases separating them. This CDR3 region has 14 residues. The CDR3 reads CASSLGQGWRGYTF. The CDR3 nucleotides are TGTGCCAGCAGTTTAGGGCAGGGCTGGCGGGGCTACACCTTC.

The V and J genes are TRBV6-5 and TRBJ2-1; either TRBD1 or TRBD2 may fit D (5 bases each). CDR3 length: 15 residues. V shed 6 bases and J shed 2 bases, with 14 bases lying between them. The V gene's germline CDR1 is MNHEY and CDR2 SVGAGI. The CDR3 DNA follows: TGTGCCAGCAGGGCCGGGGCGGAGACCTACAATGAGCAGTTCTTC. Its translation: CASRAGAETYNEQFF.

V usage is TRBV9 and J usage is TRBJ1-2; D is possibly TRBD1 (6 bases). V was clipped by 0 bases and J by 7 bases, with 13 bases between them. This CDR3 spans 14 amino acids. In germline, CDR1 is SGDLS, CDR2 YYNGEE. The CDR3 protein is CASSVGHRDGGYTF. CDR3 nucleotide sequence: TGTGCCAGCAGCGTAGGACACAGGGACGGTGGCTACACCTTC. Filled out from reference TRBV9 and TRBJ1-2, the complete variable domain reads DSGVTQTPKHLITATGQRVTLRCSPRSGDLSVYWYQQSLDQGLQFLIQYYNGEERAKGNILERFSAQQFPDLHSELNLSSLELGDSALYFCASSVGHRDGGYTFGSGTRLTVV.

The V gene is TRBV28, the J gene TRBJ1-1; D gene unclear. CDR1 and CDR2 (germline): MDHEN, SYDVKM. The CDR3 extends over 13 amino acids. With 7 bases removed from V and 1 base from J, the gap between germline ends came to 10 bases. CDR3 region: CASITDSNTEAFF. The CDR3 DNA sequence: TGTGCCAGCATCACTGACTCGAACACTGAAGCTTTCTTT.

The chain is built from TRBV3-1 (or the pseudogene TRBV3-2) and TRBJ1-4; TRBD1 is a possible D gene (6 bases). CDR1 and CDR2 (germline): LGHDT, YNNKEL (reference sequence). Trimming removed 4 bases from V and 8 bases from J, with 14 bases in between. The CDR3 runs 14 residues. CDR3 sequence reads: CASSLGRGREKLFF. The CDR3 DNA reads TGTGCCAGCAGCCTCGGGCGGGGGCGGGAAAAACTGTTTTTT.

The CDR3 region has the DNA TGTGCCAGCAGTTACCCACCCGCCCAGCAGCCCCCCCATGAGCAGTTCTTC. Protein: CASSYPPAQQPPHEQFF. The rearrangement uses TRBV6-2 or TRBV6-3 and TRBJ2-1, with unresolved D. This CDR3 contains 17 residues. With 2 bases removed from V and 8 bases from J, the gap between germline ends came to 22 bases. Germline V gene lookup returns CDR1 MNHEY and CDR2 SVGEGT.

J is TRBJ2-3 and V is TRBV3-1 (or the pseudogene TRBV3-2); D might be TRBD1 or TRBD2, each matching 5 bases. The CDR3 has 15 residues. Per the germline V gene, CDR1 is LGHDT and CDR2 is YNNKEL (reference sequence). The V gene lost 4 bases and the J gene lost 6 bases, with 17 bases spanning the gap. The CDR3 loop reads CASSPPGPQRDTQYF. The CDR3 DNA reads TGTGCCAGCAGCCCGCCGGGACCCCAACGGGATACGCAGTATTTT.

This chain links TRBV30 with TRBJ2-7; D is ambiguous. Germline assignment: CDR1 GTSNPN and CDR2 SVGIG (reference sequence). The CDR3 contains 13 residues. Trimming pared 2 bases from V and 0 bases from J, leaving 8 bases between. The CDR3 region is CAWSSPSSYEQYF. The CDR3 coding sequence is TGTGCCTGGAGTAGCCCCAGCTCCTACGAGCAGTACTTC.

This chain joins TRBV12-5 and TRBJ1-2; the D gene is possibly TRBD1 (5 bases). V gave up 1 base and J gave up 6 bases, with 9 bases separating them. CDR3 length: 13 residues. Germline V lookup: CDR1 LGHNT, CDR2 FRNRAP. CDR3 sequence (DNA): TGTGCTAGTGGTTTGGATCGGGGCGATGGCTACACCTTC. Its translation is CASGLDRGDGYTF.

The chain is built from TRBV19 and TRBJ2-3; either TRBD1 or TRBD2 may supply D (5 bases each). V lost 5 bases, J lost 8 bases, and 17 bases lay in between. CDR3 length: 14 amino acids. Germline V CDR1 and CDR2: LNHDA, SQIVND (reference sequence). The CDR3, as DNA: TGTGCCAGTAGTTCCGGGACGGGAAGTGTTACGCAGTATTTT. Protein: CASSSGTGSVTQYF.

This clone has only one observation. The rearrangement joins TRBV7-3 to TRBJ2-1; maybe TRBD1 (6 bases). With 5 bases removed from V and 3 bases from J, the gap between germline ends came to 8 bases. Germline loops: CDR1 SGHTA, CDR2 FQGTGA. The CDR3 sequence is 13 residues long. The CDR3 protein is CASSRDNYNEQFF. The CDR3 bases are TGTGCCAGCAGCCGGGACAACTACAATGAGCAGTTCTTC. Variable domain in full (rest from reference TRBV7-3 and TRBJ2-1): GAGVSQTPSNKVTEKGKYVELRCDPISGHTALYWYRQSLGQGPEFLIYFQGTGAADDSGLPNDRFFAVRPEGSVSTLKIQRTERGDSAVYLCASSRDNYNEQFFGPGTRLTVL.